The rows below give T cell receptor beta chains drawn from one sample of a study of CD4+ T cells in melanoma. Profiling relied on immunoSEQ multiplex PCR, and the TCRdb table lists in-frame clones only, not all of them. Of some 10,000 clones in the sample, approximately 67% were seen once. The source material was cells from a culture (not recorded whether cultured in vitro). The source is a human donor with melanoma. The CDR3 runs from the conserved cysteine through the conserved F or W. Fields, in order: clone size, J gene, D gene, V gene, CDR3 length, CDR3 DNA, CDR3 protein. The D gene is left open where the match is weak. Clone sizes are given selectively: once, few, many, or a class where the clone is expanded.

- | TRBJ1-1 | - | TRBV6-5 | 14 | TGTGCCAGCAGTCCCCGTGTCGTGAACACTGAAGCTTTCTTT | CASSPRVVNTEAFF
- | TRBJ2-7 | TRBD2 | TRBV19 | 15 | TGTGCCAGTAGTTCGTCGACTAGCGGAGCTTACGAGCAGTACTTC | CASSSSTSGAYEQYF
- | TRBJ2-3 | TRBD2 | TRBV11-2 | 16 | TGTGCCAGCAGCTTAGGGACTAGCGGTCTCACAGATACGCAGTATTTT | CASSLGTSGLTDTQYF
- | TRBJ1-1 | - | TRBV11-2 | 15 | TGTGCCAGCAGCTTGACTCTCGGAATGAACACTGAAGCTTTCTTT | CASSLTLGMNTEAFF
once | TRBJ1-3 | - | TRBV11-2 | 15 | TGTGCCAGCAGCTTATCCAGGGCCACTGGAAACACCATATATTTT | CASSLSRATGNTIYF
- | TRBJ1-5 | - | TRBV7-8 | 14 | TGTGCCAGCAGCCTAAGGGACACTTATCAGCCCCAGCATTTT | CASSLRDTYQPQHF
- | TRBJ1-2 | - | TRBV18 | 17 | TGTGCCAGCTCACCCCAGAACCACGGGCCAGCTAACTATGGCTACACCTTC | CASSPQNHGPANYGYTF
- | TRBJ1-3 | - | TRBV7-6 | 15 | TGTGCCAGCCGGAGCTCCCTGGCTAGTGGAAACACCATATATTTT | CASRSSLASGNTIYF
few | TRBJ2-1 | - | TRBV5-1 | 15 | TGCGCCAGCAGCTTGTCCGGGGCAGGCCCCAATGAGCAGTTCTTC | CASSLSGAGPNEQFF
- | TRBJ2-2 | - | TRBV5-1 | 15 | TGCGCCAGCAGCATTGGCAGTACGAACACCGGGGAGCTGTTTTTT | CASSIGSTNTGELFF
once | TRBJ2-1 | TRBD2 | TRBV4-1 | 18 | TGCGCCAGCAGCCAGGCCGGACTAGCGGGGAGCTCCTACAATGAGCAGTTCTTC | CASSQAGLAGSSYNEQFF
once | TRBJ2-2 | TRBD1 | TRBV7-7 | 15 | TGTGCTAGCAGCGCCGGCAGGGGGCGGACCGGGGAGCTGTTTTTT | CASSAGRGRTGELFF
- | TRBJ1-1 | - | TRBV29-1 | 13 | TGCAGCGTTGGTGGCAGGATGAACACTGAAGCTTTCTTT | CSVGGRMNTEAFF
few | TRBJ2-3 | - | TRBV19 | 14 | TGTGCCAGTAGACATAGAGCAAGCACAGATACGCAGTATTTT | CASRHRASTDTQYF
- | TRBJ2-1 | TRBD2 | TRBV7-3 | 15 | TGTGCCAGCAGCTTAGCACTAGCGGGGTCCAATGAGCAGTTCTTC | CASSLALAGSNEQFF
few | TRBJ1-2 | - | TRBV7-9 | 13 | TGTGCCAGCAGCTTAGTAAGGGTCGGGGGCTACACCTTC | CASSLVRVGGYTF
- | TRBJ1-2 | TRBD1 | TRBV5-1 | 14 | TGCGCCAGCAGCTTGGTGACAGGGACCAGTGGCTACACCTTC | CASSLVTGTSGYTF
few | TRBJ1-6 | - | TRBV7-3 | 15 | TGTGCCAGCAGCTTAACGACCGCAGTTGATTCACCCCTCCACTTT | CASSLTTAVDSPLHF
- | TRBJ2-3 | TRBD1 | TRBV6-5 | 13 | TGTGCCAGCACCGACAGGGGCCAAGGTACGCAGTATTTT | CASTDRGQGTQYF
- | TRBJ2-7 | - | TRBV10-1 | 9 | TGCGCCGGCGACTACGAGCAGTACTTC | CAGDYEQYF
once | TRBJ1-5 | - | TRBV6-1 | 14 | TGTGCCAGCAGTGATCGGCAGGGACGTCAGCCCCAGCATTTT | CASSDRQGRQPQHF
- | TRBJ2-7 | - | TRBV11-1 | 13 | TGTGCCAGCAGCATGTCAGGGCCCTACGAGCAGTACTTC | CASSMSGPYEQYF